These T cell receptor beta chains were read from a single sample in a study of response to subunit inactivated influenza vaccine. Each CDR3 protein gets one entry after TCRdb re-called the RT-PCR reads with MiXCR. Among roughly 570,000 distinct CDR3 sequences listed, around 15% were seen once. Sample: PBMCs from blood, taken about 13 days after vaccination. Receptor source: a man between 50 and 59 years old who received an inactivated influenza vaccine. The CDR3 runs from the conserved cysteine through the conserved F or W. A D gene is named only where the DNA matches it firmly. Rows may omit the clone size; those that give it use once, few, many or a size class.

v_call: TRBV5-6
j_call: TRBJ2-5
d_call: -
clone_size: few
cdr3_nt: TGTGCCAGCAGCTTGGGTAGGGGGGCCCAGTACTTC
cdr3_aa: CASSLGRGAQYF

v_call: TRBV12-3/TRBV12-4
j_call: TRBJ2-5
d_call: -
clone_size: -
cdr3_nt: TGTGCCAGCAGTGGAAACCAAGAGACCCAGTACTTC
cdr3_aa: CASSGNQETQYF

v_call: TRBV30
j_call: TRBJ2-3
d_call: -
clone_size: few
cdr3_nt: TGTGCCTGGAGTGTCTGGACGGGAGGCACAGATACGCAGTATTTT
cdr3_aa: CAWSVWTGGTDTQYF

v_call: TRBV20-1
j_call: TRBJ2-3
d_call: -
clone_size: few
cdr3_nt: TGCAGTGCTGCTATGGAGACAGATACGCAGTATTTT
cdr3_aa: CSAAMETDTQYF

v_call: TRBV29-1
j_call: TRBJ1-2
d_call: -
clone_size: few
cdr3_nt: TGCAGCGTTGAAGGGGTATCCAACTATGGCTACACCTTC
cdr3_aa: CSVEGVSNYGYTF

v_call: TRBV18
j_call: TRBJ2-1
d_call: -
clone_size: few
cdr3_nt: TGTGCCAGCTCACCACCTTCCCTCGAGGTTACCTACAATGAGCAGTTCTTC
cdr3_aa: CASSPPSLEVTYNEQFF

v_call: TRBV20-1
j_call: TRBJ1-2
d_call: TRBD1
clone_size: few
cdr3_nt: TGCAGTGCTAGAAGCATACAGGGGGCCATAAACACCTTC
cdr3_aa: CSARSIQGAINTF

v_call: TRBV28
j_call: TRBJ2-4
d_call: TRBD1
clone_size: -
cdr3_nt: TGTGCCAGCAGTCCGCTTACAGGGGTGAAAAACATTCAGTACTTC
cdr3_aa: CASSPLTGVKNIQYF

v_call: TRBV5-5
j_call: TRBJ2-5
d_call: -
clone_size: many
cdr3_nt: TGTGCCAGCAGCTTGATAGGGGGGCAAGAGACCCAGTACTTC
cdr3_aa: CASSLIGGQETQYF

v_call: TRBV7-9
j_call: TRBJ2-3
d_call: -
clone_size: -
cdr3_nt: TGTGCCAGCAGCTATCGTAACAGCGGCGGGTCGCAGTATTTT
cdr3_aa: CASSYRNSGGSQYF

v_call: TRBV5-1
j_call: TRBJ2-5
d_call: TRBD1
clone_size: -
cdr3_nt: TGCGCCAGCAGCTTGGTCCCGACAGGGGTCAAAGAGACCCAGTACTTC
cdr3_aa: CASSLVPTGVKETQYF

v_call: TRBV7-2
j_call: TRBJ2-7
d_call: TRBD1
clone_size: few
cdr3_nt: TGTGCCAGCAGCCTCGGGACAGGGGGCGAGTACGAGCAGTACTTC
cdr3_aa: CASSLGTGGEYEQYF

v_call: TRBV2
j_call: TRBJ1-2
d_call: -
clone_size: few
cdr3_nt: TGTGCCAGCAGTGAAACCGACAGTTCATTCTATGGCTACACCTTC
cdr3_aa: CASSETDSSFYGYTF

v_call: TRBV11-3
j_call: TRBJ2-5
d_call: TRBD2
clone_size: few
cdr3_nt: TGTGCCAGCAGCTTGGCGGGAGGGGCAGAGACCCAGTACTTC
cdr3_aa: CASSLAGGAETQYF

v_call: TRBV5-1
j_call: TRBJ1-4
d_call: TRBD1
clone_size: few
cdr3_nt: TGCGCCAGCAGCGGAACCGGGACAGGAAATGAAAAACTGTTTTTT
cdr3_aa: CASSGTGTGNEKLFF

v_call: TRBV25-1
j_call: TRBJ2-7
d_call: -
clone_size: few
cdr3_nt: TGTGCCAGCAGTGAAAAATCCCACGAGCAGTACTTC
cdr3_aa: CASSEKSHEQYF

v_call: TRBV20-1
j_call: TRBJ1-4
d_call: -
clone_size: -
cdr3_nt: TGCTGTGCTAGAGTTCCGACCGGGACAAGAAATGAAAAACTGTTTTTT
cdr3_aa: CCARVPTGTRNEKLFF

v_call: TRBV6-5
j_call: TRBJ2-5
d_call: -
clone_size: -
cdr3_nt: TGTGCCAGCGGATACGACACGGCCTGGAGTGAGACCCAGTACTTC
cdr3_aa: CASGYDTAWSETQYF

v_call: TRBV12-3/TRBV12-4
j_call: TRBJ1-5
d_call: -
clone_size: -
cdr3_nt: TGTGCCAGCAGTTTAGGGGTGGGGGTTCAGCCCCAGCATTTT
cdr3_aa: CASSLGVGVQPQHF

v_call: TRBV4-3
j_call: TRBJ1-6
d_call: -
clone_size: -
cdr3_nt: TGCGCCAGCAGCCAAGAGGACAGCCTTAATTCACCCCTCCACTTT
cdr3_aa: CASSQEDSLNSPLHF

v_call: TRBV5-6
j_call: TRBJ2-5
d_call: -
clone_size: -
cdr3_nt: TGTGCCAGCAGCCCCACCGGGTCCCTCCAAGAGACCCAGTACTTC
cdr3_aa: CASSPTGSLQETQYF

v_call: TRBV6-1
j_call: TRBJ2-1
d_call: TRBD2
clone_size: -
cdr3_nt: TGTGCCAGCAGGGGACTAGCGGGAGGGCCCGGTGAGCAGTTCTTC
cdr3_aa: CASRGLAGGPGEQFF

v_call: TRBV2
j_call: TRBJ1-5
d_call: -
clone_size: -
cdr3_nt: TGTGCCAGCAGTGAAGCCCATCGCAATCAGCCCCAGCATTTT
cdr3_aa: CASSEAHRNQPQHF

v_call: TRBV20-1
j_call: TRBJ2-5
d_call: -
clone_size: -
cdr3_nt: TGCAGTGCTAGGGAAACACAGGGACAAGAGACCCAGTACTTC
cdr3_aa: CSARETQGQETQYF

v_call: TRBV5-1
j_call: TRBJ2-7
d_call: TRBD2
clone_size: -
cdr3_nt: TGCGCCAGCAGCTTGACTAGCGGGGGATCAGAATCCTACGAGCAGTACTTC
cdr3_aa: CASSLTSGGSESYEQYF

v_call: TRBV5-1
j_call: TRBJ2-7
d_call: -
clone_size: few
cdr3_nt: TGCGCCAGCAGCTTGTTTGCCGACGAGCAGTACTTC
cdr3_aa: CASSLFADEQYF

v_call: TRBV12-3/TRBV12-4
j_call: TRBJ2-3
d_call: TRBD2
clone_size: few
cdr3_nt: TGTGCCAGCAGCCCATGGGCGGGGGGCACAGATACGCAGTATTTT
cdr3_aa: CASSPWAGGTDTQYF

v_call: TRBV7-6
j_call: TRBJ2-5
d_call: TRBD2
clone_size: -
cdr3_nt: TGTGCCAGCAGCTTAGCTACCGGGGGGGAGACCCAGTACTTC
cdr3_aa: CASSLATGGETQYF

v_call: TRBV6-5
j_call: TRBJ2-1
d_call: TRBD2
clone_size: many
cdr3_nt: TGTGCCAGCAGTTACTCCCAGGGACTAGCGGGGACCTCCTACAATGAGCAGTTCTTC
cdr3_aa: CASSYSQGLAGTSYNEQFF

v_call: TRBV12-3/TRBV12-4
j_call: TRBJ2-7
d_call: -
clone_size: -
cdr3_nt: TGTGCCAGCAGTCCCGTCGGGGCAGGGAGCTACGAGCAGTACTTC
cdr3_aa: CASSPVGAGSYEQYF

v_call: TRBV20-1
j_call: TRBJ2-3
d_call: -
clone_size: -
cdr3_nt: TGCAGTGCCTCCACCATTCGACAGGTGTTGAGTGGGCAGTATTTT
cdr3_aa: CSASTIRQVLSGQYF

v_call: TRBV4-1
j_call: TRBJ2-7
d_call: -
clone_size: few
cdr3_nt: TGCGCCAGCAGCCAAGATCCTAGGGTCAACTACGAGCAGTACTTC
cdr3_aa: CASSQDPRVNYEQYF

v_call: TRBV28
j_call: TRBJ2-7
d_call: -
clone_size: -
cdr3_nt: TGTGCCAGCAGTTCTCCTCAGGGGGGGTTGTACGAGCAGTACTTC
cdr3_aa: CASSSPQGGLYEQYF

v_call: TRBV10-3
j_call: TRBJ1-4
d_call: -
clone_size: once
cdr3_nt: TGTGCCATCAGTACGACCGGTGGGGTGGGTGAAAAACTGTTTTTT
cdr3_aa: CAISTTGGVGEKLFF

v_call: TRBV5-5
j_call: TRBJ2-3
d_call: -
clone_size: many
cdr3_nt: TGTGCCAGCAGCCGCAACACAGATACGCAGTATTTT
cdr3_aa: CASSRNTDTQYF

v_call: TRBV11-2
j_call: TRBJ2-5
d_call: TRBD2
clone_size: few
cdr3_nt: TGTGCCAGCAGCTTTTCCCCGGGACTAGCGGGAGGGCCGGCGACCCAGTACTTC
cdr3_aa: CASSFSPGLAGGPATQYF

v_call: TRBV19
j_call: TRBJ2-5
d_call: TRBD2
clone_size: few
cdr3_nt: TGTGCCAGTAGTAGGACTAGCGGGAGCGAACAAGAGACCCAGTACTTC
cdr3_aa: CASSRTSGSEQETQYF

v_call: TRBV20-1
j_call: TRBJ2-5
d_call: TRBD2
clone_size: -
cdr3_nt: TGCAGTGCTAGCCCGACAGGGACTAGCGCAAATCAAGAGACCCAGTACTTC
cdr3_aa: CSASPTGTSANQETQYF

v_call: TRBV20-1
j_call: TRBJ2-1
d_call: TRBD1
clone_size: many
cdr3_nt: TGCAGTGCTAGACCGCCCGGGACAGGGAACAATGAGCAGTTCTTC
cdr3_aa: CSARPPGTGNNEQFF

v_call: TRBV18
j_call: TRBJ2-3
d_call: TRBD2
clone_size: many
cdr3_nt: TGTGCCAGCTCACCGGGACTAGCGGGAGGGACAGATACGCAGTATTTT
cdr3_aa: CASSPGLAGGTDTQYF

v_call: TRBV29-1
j_call: TRBJ2-1
d_call: -
clone_size: -
cdr3_nt: TGCAGCGTGCCCCAGGGTTCCCTCTGGTCGGATGAGCAGTTCTTC
cdr3_aa: CSVPQGSLWSDEQFF

v_call: TRBV30
j_call: TRBJ2-3
d_call: -
clone_size: -
cdr3_nt: TGTGCCTTGGGACTTTACTTGACTACTAGCACAGATACGCAGTATTTT
cdr3_aa: CALGLYLTTSTDTQYF

v_call: TRBV6-1
j_call: TRBJ2-4
d_call: TRBD1
clone_size: -
cdr3_nt: TGTGCCAGCAGTCAAAAACCCCCGAACCGGGACAGACTAGCCAAAAACATTCAGTACTTC
cdr3_aa: CASSQKPPNRDRLAKNIQYF

v_call: TRBV29-1
j_call: TRBJ2-7
d_call: TRBD1
clone_size: -
cdr3_nt: TGCAGCGCATGGGGTCTGAAAGGGACAGGGGGCTACGAGCAGTACTTC
cdr3_aa: CSAWGLKGTGGYEQYF

v_call: TRBV20-1
j_call: TRBJ1-4
d_call: -
clone_size: few
cdr3_nt: TGCAGTGCTACCCCCGGGGGGCTAGTTGAAAAACTGTTTTTT
cdr3_aa: CSATPGGLVEKLFF

v_call: TRBV20-1
j_call: TRBJ2-1
d_call: -
clone_size: few
cdr3_nt: TGCAGTGCTAGAGGCCTTCCCAATGAGCAGTTCTTC
cdr3_aa: CSARGLPNEQFF

v_call: TRBV5-1
j_call: TRBJ2-6
d_call: -
clone_size: -
cdr3_nt: TGCGCCAGCAGCTACACCGGGGTCGGTGGGGCCAACGTCCTGACTTTC
cdr3_aa: CASSYTGVGGANVLTF

v_call: TRBV29-1
j_call: TRBJ2-1
d_call: -
clone_size: few
cdr3_nt: TGCAGCAGTTCCGCCTACAATGAGCAGTTCTTC
cdr3_aa: CSSSAYNEQFF

v_call: TRBV4-3
j_call: TRBJ2-1
d_call: -
clone_size: -
cdr3_nt: TGCGCCAGCAGCCAAGAAGGTGCAGAGAGCTCCTACAATGAGCAGTTCTTC
cdr3_aa: CASSQEGAESSYNEQFF

v_call: TRBV6-1
j_call: TRBJ2-7
d_call: TRBD1
clone_size: few
cdr3_nt: TGTGCCAGCGGCCTGGTGGCCAGGGGGCAAGAGTACGAGCAGTACTTC
cdr3_aa: CASGLVARGQEYEQYF

v_call: TRBV11-2
j_call: TRBJ2-3
d_call: -
clone_size: -
cdr3_nt: TGTGCCAGCAGCTTAGTCTTGGGGGGAGCAGATACGCAGTATTTT
cdr3_aa: CASSLVLGGADTQYF

v_call: TRBV7-3
j_call: TRBJ2-2
d_call: -
clone_size: -
cdr3_nt: TGTGCCAGCAGCGCCGGGCGAGAGACCGGGGAGCTGTTTTTT
cdr3_aa: CASSAGRETGELFF

v_call: TRBV6-1
j_call: TRBJ2-2
d_call: -
clone_size: few
cdr3_nt: TGTGCCAGCAGTCGAGGGCACACCGGGGAGCTGTTTTTT
cdr3_aa: CASSRGHTGELFF

v_call: TRBV3-1
j_call: TRBJ1-6
d_call: TRBD1
clone_size: many
cdr3_nt: TGTGCCAGCAGCCAAGGGACAGGGCACAATTCACCCCTCCACTTT
cdr3_aa: CASSQGTGHNSPLHF

v_call: TRBV20-1
j_call: TRBJ2-6
d_call: -
clone_size: few
cdr3_nt: TGCAGTGCTAGAGATATTTCAGTGGAGGGGGCCAACGTCCTGACTTTC
cdr3_aa: CSARDISVEGANVLTF

v_call: TRBV6-1
j_call: TRBJ2-1
d_call: TRBD2
clone_size: many
cdr3_nt: TGTGCCAGCCGAAGAGTAGCGGGAGGATACGTGCAGTTCTTC
cdr3_aa: CASRRVAGGYVQFF

v_call: TRBV7-2
j_call: TRBJ2-1
d_call: -
clone_size: -
cdr3_nt: TGTGCCAGCAGCTTAGAGCTGCGGGGCTCCTACAATGAGCAGTTCTTC
cdr3_aa: CASSLELRGSYNEQFF

v_call: TRBV5-1
j_call: TRBJ2-5
d_call: -
clone_size: many
cdr3_nt: TGCGCCAGCAGCTTGAATCAGTACCAAGAGACCCAGTACTTC
cdr3_aa: CASSLNQYQETQYF

v_call: TRBV4-3
j_call: TRBJ2-7
d_call: TRBD2
clone_size: few
cdr3_nt: TGCGCCAGCAGCCAGGACCTTAGCGGGGGGGGGTACGAGCAGTACTTC
cdr3_aa: CASSQDLSGGGYEQYF